One sample yielded the 24 T cell receptor beta chains listed below, sequenced in a study of cytomegalovirus exposure and HLA in healthy donors. Amplification used 60 Vbeta primers and 13 Jbeta primers. Repertoires were generated with immunoSEQ multiplex PCR, while TCRdb's copy carries only in-frame clones and drops some. Found here are roughly 170,000 clones, approximately 80% of them singletons; the top ten hold 1.5% to 2%. Material: PBMCs. These receptors were taken from a woman under 40 in good health and CMV-seronegative.

The chain employs TRBV6-5 and TRBJ2-5; tentative D call: TRBD1 (7 bases). Germline V gene lookup returns CDR1 MNHEY and CDR2 SVGAGI. V was shortened by 7 bases and J by 5 bases, with 17 bases between the two germline ends. The length of the CDR3 is 14 residues. DNA for the CDR3: TGTGCCAGCATACAGGGGAAGGGGAGGGAGACCCAGTACTTC. Amino acids: CASIQGKGRETQYF.

The chain carries TRBV6-6 and TRBJ2-7, with D maybe TRBD2 (5 bases). The CDR3 sequence is 15 residues long. Trimming left V 6 bases short and J 7 bases short, with 22 bases between. Germline V lookup: CDR1 MNHNY, CDR2 SVGAGI (reference sequence). The CDR3 DNA reads TGTGCCAGCAGGGGTGCCCTGGCACGGGATGGGGAGCAGTACTTC. The encoded protein is CASRGALARDGEQYF.

The chain recombines TRBV7-2 with TRBJ2-3, with 9 bases matching TRBD1. Germline CDR1 SGHTA, CDR2 FQGNSA. Germline trimming cut 2 bases from V and 3 bases from J; bases unmatched to any gene: 6. This CDR3 spans 16 amino acids. CDR3 loop: CASSLRTGGRTDTQYF. The DNA for the CDR3 is TGTGCCAGCAGCTTACGCACAGGGGGCAGGACAGATACGCAGTATTTT.

The rearrangement links TRBV6-5 to TRBJ1-1; no definite D call. Trimming pared 6 bases from V and 2 bases from J, leaving 7 bases between. Looked up from germline, CDR1 is MNHEY and CDR2 is SVGAGI. The CDR3 runs to 12 residues. The CDR3 coding sequence is TGTGCCAGCAGCCGCACTAACACTGAAGCTTTCTTT. Residues: CASSRTNTEAFF.

The chain links TRBV11-1 to TRBJ2-7; 9 bases fit TRBD1. Per the germline V gene, CDR1 is SGHAT and CDR2 is FQDESV (reference sequence). There are 13 residues in the CDR3. V trimming: 4 bases; J trimming: 6 bases; junction bases outside the gene matches: 4. CDR3 protein: CASSWDRDLEQYF. In DNA, the CDR3 is TGTGCCAGCAGCTGGGACAGGGATCTCGAGCAGTACTTC.

This clone showed up just a few times. The chain uses TRBV9 and TRBJ2-1, with D maybe TRBD1 (6 bases). Per the germline V gene, CDR1 is SGDLS and CDR2 is YYNGEE. The CDR3 covers 16 residues. V was trimmed by 7 bases and J by 4 bases, leaving 21 bases between them. The CDR3 nucleotides read TGTGCCAGCTCACAGGGTGGCGGAACTATATACAATGAGCAGTTCTTC. Protein sequence: CASSQGGGTIYNEQFF.

About this clone itself: The junction does not match germline at one end; this may be a read error. The chain is built from TRBV6-5 and TRBJ1-2, with 8 bases aligning to TRBD1. The CDR3 is 14 amino acids. The V gene's germline CDR1 is MNHEY and CDR2 SVGAGI. The CDR3 DNA follows: TGTGCCAGCAGCCAGGCAGGGGGCGACTATGGCTACCCCTTC. Translated, it gives CASSQAGGDYGYPF.

V is TRBV5-1 and J is TRBJ2-1; TRBD1 matches 9 bases. CDR1 and CDR2 from the germline V gene are SGHRS and YFSETQ. Losses at the gene ends were 7 bases for V and 5 bases for J; bases not matched to a gene: 7. This CDR3 has 14 residues. The DNA for the CDR3 is TGCGCCAGCTGCCGGACAGGGGTCCACAATGAGCAGTTCTTC. Protein product: CASCRTGVHNEQFF.

CDR3 nucleotide sequence: TGTGCCAGCAGGCTAGGGTTGACCGGGACATCAGATACGCAGTATTTT. Residues: CASRLGLTGTSDTQYF. The rearrangement joins TRBV27 to TRBJ2-3; D might be TRBD1 (6 bases). This CDR3 spans 16 amino acids. V was trimmed by 6 bases and J by 4 bases, leaving 20 bases between them. From germline, CDR1 is MNHEY and CDR2 SMNVEV (reference sequence).

Only a few counts were recorded for this clone. This chain connects TRBV10-3 to TRBJ2-3; 9 bases line up with TRBD1. V shed 7 bases and J 2 bases; nucleotides not matched to a gene: 10. This CDR3 comprises 16 residues. Germline V gene sequence: CDR1 ENHRY, CDR2 SYGVKD. CDR3 region: CAINTDRGTITDTQYF. CDR3 DNA sequence: TGTGCCATCAATACCGACAGGGGGACTATCACAGATACGCAGTATTTT.

The J gene is TRBJ2-2, the V gene TRBV2, with D maybe TRBD2 (7 bases). This CDR3 contains 15 residues. Trimming shortened V by 7 bases and J by 5 bases, and 17 bases separated the two germline ends. Germline V gene sequence: CDR1 SNHLY, CDR2 FYNNEI. The CDR3 reads CASTGVAGATGELFF. In DNA form, the CDR3 reads TGTGCCAGCACCGGGGTGGCGGGGGCAACCGGGGAGCTGTTTTTT.

This sequence joins TRBV19 and TRBJ1-5, with 7 positions matching TRBD1. Losses at the gene ends were 8 bases for V and 4 bases for J; bases not matched to a gene: 11. The CDR3 runs 15 residues. Germline assignment: CDR1 LNHDA and CDR2 SQIVND (reference sequence). This CDR3 reads CASGIGGQLNQPQHF. DNA for the CDR3: TGTGCCAGTGGGATAGGGGGACAGCTTAATCAGCCCCAGCATTTT.

The chain links TRBV9 to TRBJ2-7; 9 nucleotides line up with TRBD1. The CDR3 has 15 residues. Germline V gene data show CDR1 as SGDLS and CDR2 as YYNGEE. V shed 2 bases, J shed 6 bases, and the junction held 9 bases outside the gene matches. This CDR3 is CASSVSRDREGEQYF. CDR3 bases: TGTGCCAGCAGCGTCAGCCGGGACAGGGAGGGCGAGCAGTACTTC.

The table lists this clone with a count of one. The rearrangement links TRBV6-4 to TRBJ2-7; 12 nucleotides agree with TRBD2. CDR3 length: 14 residues. Germline CDR1 and CDR2: MRHNA and SNTAGT. After removal of 6 bases from V and 2 bases from J, the junction contained 2 bases not matched to a gene. CDR3 residues: CASSRLAGAYEQYF. The CDR3 DNA reads TGTGCCAGCAGCAGACTAGCGGGGGCCTACGAGCAGTACTTC.

J is TRBJ1-5 and V is TRBV10-3; 10 positions match TRBD1. V shed 6 bases and J 4 bases; nucleotides not matched to a gene: 0. Germline V gene sequence: CDR1 ENHRY, CDR2 SYGVKD. This CDR3 is built from 13 residues. The CDR3 DNA sequence: TGTGCCATCAGGGACAGGGGGAATCAGCCCCAGCATTTT. This sequence encodes CAIRDRGNQPQHF.

This clone was seen once. The chain links TRBV5-4 to TRBJ2-1; 8 bases agree with TRBD2. The CDR3 runs 16 residues. The V and J ends lost 3 bases and 1 base, in that order; junction bases with no gene match: 6. CDR1 and CDR2 (germline): SGHNT, YYREEE (reference sequence). The chain's CDR3 is CASSSGAGGSYNEQFF. CDR3 sequence (DNA): TGTGCCAGCAGCTCTGGGGCGGGGGGTTCCTACAATGAGCAGTTCTTC.

A word on this clone: At one end, the junction sequence differs from germline, possibly due to a read error. The V gene is TRBV29-1, the J gene TRBJ2-7, with a possible D match to TRBD2 (6 bases). The CDR3 spans 13 residues. The germline CDR1 and CDR2 sequences are SQVTM and ANQGSEA. The CDR3 sequence: CSALGGETYEQHF. In nucleotides, the CDR3 is TGCAGCGCCCTAGGCGGGGAAACCTACGAGCAGCACTTC.

The rearrangement joins TRBV5-6 to TRBJ2-1; TRBD1 is a possible D gene (5 bases). This CDR3 region has 16 residues. V was clipped by 2 bases and J by 2 bases, with 14 bases between them. The germline V gene encodes CDR1 SGHDT and CDR2 YYEEEE. The CDR3 sequence: CASSLTKGLAYNEQFF. CDR3 DNA: TGTGCCAGCAGCTTAACAAAGGGGCTTGCCTACAATGAGCAGTTCTTC.

The CDR3 is CASSEVQFSNEQFF. Here the CDR3 DNA reads TGTGCCAGCAGCGAGGTACAATTTAGCAATGAGCAGTTCTTC. The chain carries TRBV2 and TRBJ2-1; no firm D call. The CDR3 loop spans 14 amino acids. Germline CDR1 is SNHLY and CDR2 is FYNNEI. Trimming pared 6 bases from V and 6 bases from J, leaving 15 bases between. The full variable domain, its missing parts supplied by reference TRBV2 and TRBJ2-1, is EPEVTQTPSHQVTQMGQEVILRCVPISNHLYFYWYRQILGQKVEFLVSFYNNEISEKSEIFDDQFSVERPDGSNFTLKIRSTKLEDSAMYFCASSEVQFSNEQFFGPGTRLTVL.

This clone was counted once. The chain carries TRBV4-1 and TRBJ2-3, with 7 bases identical to TRBD2. Germline trimming cut 8 bases from V and 1 base from J; bases unmatched to any gene: 3. Germline V lookup: CDR1 MGHRA, CDR2 YSYEKL. The CDR3 extends over 13 amino acids. DNA for the CDR3: TGCGCCAGCCGGGGAGGGGGCACAGATACGCAGTATTTT. Translated: CASRGGGTDTQYF.

V is TRBV19 and J is TRBJ1-2; 8 nucleotides align to TRBD1. The CDR3 spans 12 residues. V shed 10 bases, J shed 4 bases, and the junction held 5 bases outside the gene matches. Germline V gives CDR1 LNHDA, CDR2 SQIVND (reference sequence). As DNA, the CDR3 is TGTGCCACCAACACAGGGGGCTATGGCTACACCTTC. Protein: CATNTGGYGYTF.

This clone was counted between two and nine times. The chain is built from TRBV4-2 and TRBJ1-4, with D perhaps matching TRBD1 (5 bases). The CDR3 has 16 amino acids. The germline CDR1 and CDR2 sequences are LGHNA and YNFKEQ. V shed 1 base and J shed 1 base, with 10 bases lying between them. This CDR3 is CASSQVPGGTNEKLFF. CDR3 coding DNA: TGTGCCAGCAGCCAAGTACCGGGGGGAACTAATGAAAAACTGTTTTTT.

This rearrangement joins TRBV19 to TRBJ1-3; TRBD1 might be the D (5 bases). From germline, CDR1 is LNHDA and CDR2 SQIVND (reference sequence). The CDR3 sequence is 16 residues long. Trimming took 6 bases from V and 2 from J, leaving 17 bases between them. In DNA form, the CDR3 reads TGTGCCAGTAGCCCGCAGGAGGGGTTACCTGGAAACACCATATATTTT. Protein sequence: CASSPQEGLPGNTIYF.

The rearrangement links TRBV27 to TRBJ1-2; 9 bases agree with TRBD1. The J segment lost 3 bases and the V segment lost 6 bases, leaving 8 bases of the junction unmatched. The CDR3 is made up of 15 amino acids. Germline CDR1 MNHEY, CDR2 SMNVEV (reference sequence). DNA for the CDR3: TGTGCCAGCAGATACACAGGGGGCGCCGACTATGGCTACACCTTC. This sequence encodes CASRYTGGADYGYTF.